The subject of this entry is one T cell receptor beta chain. What it binds is not known. The donors were members of the validation cohort comprising about 130 subjects, separate from the approximately 710-subject first cohort. The record originates from a study of cytomegalovirus exposure and HLA in healthy donors. The study, taken as a whole, reports: There were a few CMV-associated chains whose specificity for CMV antigens was confirmed in vitro. It was fewer than 200 TCR beta chains that were listed as cytomegalovirus-associated. Most TCR sequences were uncommon, yet certain public TCRs appeared in many donors.

Sequencing was performed with immunoSEQ multiplex PCR; in TCRdb, only in-frame clones are kept and a portion is missing. The table has 110,000 to 150,000 clones, approximately 90% seen once; the top ten hold about 0.7%. Sequencing was done on a sample of PBMCs. The clonotype originates from a man between 18 and 35 years old in good health and CMV-seronegative.

CDR3 region: CASSFRDRGYGEAFF. The CDR3 nucleotides read TGTGCCAGCAGTTTCCGGGACAGGGGGTACGGGGAAGCTTTCTTT. The chain links TRBV27 to TRBJ1-1; 11 bases match TRBD1. The CDR3 is 15 residues long. Germline V gene data show CDR1 as MNHEY and CDR2 as SMNVEV (reference sequence). With 3 bases clipped from V and 8 bases from J, the junction kept 8 bases outside the gene matches.